The next 30 T cell receptor beta chains were all read from a single sample in a study of T cells in Graves' hyperthyroidism and ophthalmopathy. From RNA transcripts, TCR beta CDR3 regions were amplified. The HTBI primer set was used in a first-round RT-PCR of the TCR CDR3. In TCRdb, the multiplex PCR reads were re-called with MiXCR into one record per CDR3 protein. Of fewer than 750,000 distinct CDR3 sequences listed, roughly 14% are singletons. The sample consisted of blood. These receptors were taken from a woman in her 40s with Graves' ophthalmopathy.

This clonotype was found many times. The V and J genes are TRBV28 and TRBJ2-4; D not resolved. Germline V CDR1 and CDR2: MDHEN, SYDVKM. The CDR3 extends over 14 amino acids. The V and J ends lost 2 bases and 0 bases respectively, with 5 bases between them. The CDR3 spells CASSLRLAKNIQYF. Here the CDR3 DNA reads TGTGCCAGCAGTTTAAGGCTAGCCAAAAACATTCAGTACTTC.

This clonotype came up many times. The J gene is TRBJ2-7, the V gene TRBV28; TRBD2 matches at 12 bases. Trimming at V came to 7 bases and at J to 3 bases, leaving 4 bases not matched to a gene. The germline CDR1 and CDR2 sequences are MDHEN and SYDVKM. The CDR3 consists of 14 residues. The CDR3 DNA sequence: TGTGCCAGCAACCCGGGACTAGCGGGCTACGAGCAGTACTTC. Its translation: CASNPGLAGYEQYF.

In this sample, this clonotype turned up a few times. V is TRBV9 and J is TRBJ2-7, with D perhaps given as TRBD1 or TRBD2 (5 bases each). Per germline, CDR1 SGDLS and CDR2 YYNGEE. The CDR3 loop spans 14 amino acids. Trimming left V 3 bases short and J 6 bases short, with 16 bases between. The CDR3 protein is CASSGRDLFSEQYF. CDR3 sequence (DNA): TGTGCCAGCAGCGGCCGGGACCTATTCTCCGAGCAGTACTTC.

This clonotype was detected many times. The V and J genes are TRBV19 and TRBJ1-2; D perhaps matches TRBD1 (5 bases). CDR1 is LNHDA and CDR2 is SQIVND in the germline V gene (reference sequence). CDR3 size: 15 residues. With 3 bases removed from V and 0 bases from J, the gap between germline ends came to 11 bases. CDR3 in amino acids: CASSMGVGANYGYTF. CDR3 in DNA: TGTGCCAGTAGTATGGGGGTTGGTGCTAACTATGGCTACACCTTC.

This clonotype was seen at least ten times. The chain links TRBV20-1 to TRBJ2-5; D may be TRBD2 (6 bases). The germline V gene has CDR1 DFQATT and CDR2 SNEGSKA (reference sequence). V lost 3 bases and J 4 bases, leaving 21 bases between the germline ends. The CDR3 loop spans 16 amino acids. The CDR3: CSASQGAGGEGETQYF. The CDR3 DNA reads TGCAGTGCTAGCCAAGGTGCCGGGGGAGAAGGAGAGACCCAGTACTTC.

This clonotype has only a few counts. This chain joins TRBV20-1 and TRBJ2-5; weak D call: TRBD2 (6 bases). This CDR3 has 11 amino acids. Germline values: CDR1 DFQATT, CDR2 SNEGSKA (reference sequence). The DNA for the CDR3 is TGCACTGGGGGGTTACAAGAGACCCAGTACTTC. Translation: CTGGLQETQYF.

The chain has TRBV19 and TRBJ1-1; D gene uncertain. CDR3 length: 12 residues. Germline CDR1 is LNHDA and CDR2 is SQIVND (reference sequence). The V gene lost 5 bases and the J gene lost 1 base, with 5 bases spanning the gap. The CDR3 sequence is CASSVWNTEAFF. In DNA form, the CDR3 reads TGTGCCAGTAGTGTCTGGAACACTGAAGCTTTCTTT.

Only a few counts were recorded for this clonotype. The gene calls are TRBV19 and TRBJ2-7; 9 bases are a match to TRBD2. Germline V gives CDR1 LNHDA, CDR2 SQIVND (reference sequence). Trimming cost V 4 bases and J 3 bases; bases outside gene matches: 7. The CDR3 length is 15 residues. CDR3 amino acids: CASSRRAGGNYEQYF. The CDR3, as DNA: TGTGCCAGTAGTAGGCGAGCGGGAGGAAACTACGAGCAGTACTTC.

The chain links TRBV19 to TRBJ2-6; possibly TRBD2 for D (5 bases). The V gene lost 6 bases and the J gene lost 0 bases, with 12 bases spanning the gap. This CDR3 comprises 16 residues. Looked up from germline, CDR1 is LNHDA and CDR2 is SQIVND (reference sequence). This CDR3 reads CASSIFGISGANVLTF. The CDR3 nucleotides are TGTGCCAGTAGCATATTCGGGATCTCTGGGGCCAACGTCCTGACTTTC. The whole variable domain, remainder taken from reference TRBV19 and TRBJ2-6, is DGGITQSPKYLFRKEGQNVTLSCEQNLNHDAMYWYRQDPGQGLRLIYYSQIVNDFQKGDIAEGYSVSREKKESFPLTVTSAQKNPTAFYLCASSIFGISGANVLTFGAGSRLTVL.

This clonotype was recorded a few times. This chain joins TRBV11-1 and TRBJ1-1; 7 bases align to TRBD1. Per the germline V gene, CDR1 is SGHAT and CDR2 is FQDESV (reference sequence). V shed 5 bases, J shed 5 bases, and the junction held 11 bases outside the gene matches. CDR3 size: 15 residues. The CDR3 reads CASSNMAGGGTEAFF. The CDR3, as DNA: TGTGCCAGCAGCAATATGGCAGGGGGAGGAACTGAAGCTTTCTTT.

This clonotype was seen many times. This chain uses TRBV6-1 with TRBJ2-5, with 8 positions matching TRBD2. The J segment lost 3 bases and the V segment lost 3 bases, leaving 9 bases of the junction unmatched. From germline, CDR1 is MNHNS and CDR2 SASEGT. The CDR3 length is 16 residues. In nucleotides, the CDR3 is TGTGCCAGCAGTGAGTTAGCGGGGATGCTTAAAGAGACCCAGTACTTC. This translates into CASSELAGMLKETQYF.

The chain has TRBV11-2 and TRBJ1-2, with 8 positions matching TRBD1. The CDR3 is 16 residues long. The junction had 5 bases not matched to a gene; V was cut back by 1 base and J by 1 base. Germline assignment: CDR1 SGHAT and CDR2 FQNNGV. The CDR3 spells CASSLVGTGLNYGYTF. Written as DNA, the CDR3 is TGTGCCAGCAGCTTAGTTGGGACAGGCCTTAACTATGGCTACACCTTC. Filled out from reference TRBV11-2 and TRBJ1-2, the complete variable domain reads EAGVAQSPRYKIIEKRQSVAFWCNPISGHATLYWYQQILGQGPKLLIQFQNNGVVDDSQLPKDRFSAERLKGVDSTLKIQPAKLEDSAVYLCASSLVGTGLNYGYTFGSGTRLTVV.

This clonotype has at least ten counts. J is TRBJ2-2 and V is TRBV5-1, with D maybe TRBD1 (6 bases). Germline V gene lookup returns CDR1 SGHRS and CDR2 YFSETQ. V gave up 1 base and J gave up 4 bases, with 11 bases separating them. The length of the CDR3 is 15 residues. Written as DNA, the CDR3 is TGCGCCAGCAGCTTGTGGCAGGGGACCACCGGGGAGCTGTTTTTT. Translated, it gives CASSLWQGTTGELFF. Variable domain in full (rest from reference TRBV5-1 and TRBJ2-2): KAGVTQTPRYLIKTRGQQVTLSCSPISGHRSVSWYQQTPGQGLQFLFEYFSETQRNKGNFPGRFSGRQFSNSRSEMNVSTLELGDSALYLCASSLWQGTTGELFFGEGSRLTVL.

The chain has TRBV6-1 and TRBJ2-7; 10 bases match TRBD2. CDR1 and CDR2 from the germline V gene are MNHNS and SASEGT. V was pared by 6 bases and J by 5 bases, with 4 bases of the junction left unmatched. The CDR3 is 13 residues long. The CDR3 region has the DNA TGTGCCAGCAGAGCGGGAGGGTCCCACGAGCAGTACTTC. Protein: CASRAGGSHEQYF.

This clonotype was observed many times. V gene TRBV12-3 or TRBV12-4 combines with J gene TRBJ1-6, with D hard to call. This CDR3 has 13 residues. Trimming pared 8 bases from V and 7 bases from J, leaving 12 bases between. The CDR3 loop reads CASGKPPNSPLHF. CDR3 DNA: TGTGCCAGCGGGAAACCTCCCAATTCACCCCTCCACTTT.

The chain has TRBV7-2 and TRBJ2-7, with 7 bases that match TRBD2. In germline, CDR1 is SGHTA, CDR2 FQGNSA. V shed 6 bases, J shed 0 bases, and the junction held 8 bases outside the gene matches. There are 15 residues in the CDR3. CDR3 sequence (DNA): TGTGCCAGCAGAGCGGGGCTCGTGGCCTCCTACGAGCAGTACTTC. Protein sequence: CASRAGLVASYEQYF.

This clonotype occurred many times. V is TRBV19 and J is TRBJ2-2; no reliable D call. The V end was cut by 6 bases, the J end by 5 bases, with 13 bases between. CDR1 is LNHDA and CDR2 is SQIVND in the germline V gene (reference sequence). CDR3 length: 14 residues. CDR3 DNA sequence: TGTGCCAGTAGGGGGATGGGCGTGACCGGGGAGCTGTTTTTT. The encoded protein is CASRGMGVTGELFF.

This clonotype appeared many times. The chain recombines TRBV28 with TRBJ2-7, with D possibly being TRBD1 or TRBD2 (6 bases each). V was shortened by 7 bases and J by 0 bases, with 19 bases between the two germline ends. CDR1 MDHEN and CDR2 SYDVKM come from the germline V gene. The CDR3 runs 16 residues. The CDR3 spells CASIRGAVMGSYEQYF. The CDR3 DNA reads TGTGCCAGCATAAGGGGGGCAGTGATGGGCTCCTACGAGCAGTACTTC.

V gene TRBV6-2 or TRBV6-3 combines with J gene TRBJ2-7; D gene uncertain. This CDR3 has 16 amino acids. Looked up from germline, CDR1 is MNHEY and CDR2 is SVGEGT. The V end was cut by 5 bases, the J end by 4 bases, with 21 bases between. Here the CDR3 DNA reads TGTGCCAGCAGTCCCCAGGTGGGGTGGACCTCTTACGAGCAGTACTTC. Its translation is CASSPQVGWTSYEQYF.

This clonotype was recorded many times. This chain connects TRBV10-2 to TRBJ1-1; D remains unclear. V was clipped by 4 bases and J by 1 base, with 10 bases between them. This CDR3 contains 14 residues. In germline, CDR1 is WSHSY, CDR2 SAAADI. CDR3 sequence reads: CASSALSGNTEAFF. CDR3 sequence (DNA): TGCGCCAGCAGTGCCCTATCGGGGAACACTGAAGCTTTCTTT.

This clonotype was seen ten or more times. This rearrangement joins TRBV20-1 to TRBJ1-2, with TRBD1 as a possible D gene (6 bases). Trimming cost V 3 bases and J 8 bases, with 13 bases left between them. This CDR3 is built from 12 residues. Germline V gene sequence: CDR1 DFQATT, CDR2 SNEGSKA (reference sequence). The CDR3: CSARVGARGYTF. CDR3 bases: TGCAGTGCTAGGGTGGGGGCGAGAGGCTACACCTTC.

The chain uses TRBV24-1 and TRBJ2-5, with D perhaps matching TRBD1 or TRBD2 (6 bases each). In germline, CDR1 is KGHDR, CDR2 SFDVKD. This CDR3 has 12 amino acids. Trimming stripped 9 bases from V and 2 bases from J, with 9 bases between. CDR3 DNA sequence: TGTGCCACCCGGGGGCCGCAAGAGACCCAGTACTTC. Residues: CATRGPQETQYF.

This clonotype came up many times. This chain joins TRBV6-2 or TRBV6-3 and TRBJ2-7, with D possibly being TRBD2 (5 bases). This CDR3 contains 16 residues. The V gene lost 3 bases and the J gene lost 2 bases, with 17 bases spanning the gap. Germline V gives CDR1 MNHEY, CDR2 SVGEGT. CDR3 region: CASSYDKGSGPYEQYF. The DNA for the CDR3 is TGTGCCAGCAGTTATGATAAAGGAAGCGGACCCTACGAGCAGTACTTC.

This clonotype has at least ten counts. This sequence joins TRBV20-1 and TRBJ1-1; weak D call: TRBD1 (5 bases). V was pared by 7 bases and J by 7 bases, with 16 bases between. The CDR3 totals 12 residues. The germline gives CDR1 DFQATT, CDR2 SNEGSKA (reference sequence). The chain's CDR3 is CSVGPPGGEAFF. The CDR3 DNA follows: TGCAGTGTCGGCCCCCCCGGGGGTGAAGCTTTCTTT.

The sample holds a few counts of this clonotype. This chain connects TRBV6-5 to TRBJ2-7; perhaps TRBD2 as D (5 bases). Germline V CDR1 and CDR2: MNHEY, SVGAGI. Trimming removed 7 bases at V and 9 bases at J, with 13 bases between. The CDR3 extends over 11 amino acids. CDR3 amino acids: CASTLGMRQYF. In DNA form, the CDR3 reads TGTGCCAGCACTCTCGGGATGAGGCAGTACTTC.

This chain joins TRBV20-1 and TRBJ2-5; D might be TRBD1 (5 bases). Germline CDR1 reads DFQATT; CDR2 reads SNEGSKA (reference sequence). The CDR3 contains 12 residues. The V end lost 6 bases, the J end lost 4 bases, and 12 bases lay between the germline ends. CDR3 nucleotides: TGCAGTGCAACGGACAAGTCAGAGACCCAGTACTTC. Translation: CSATDKSETQYF.

This clonotype was seen a few times. This rearrangement joins TRBV11-2 to TRBJ2-2; D unclear. The V gene's germline CDR1 is SGHAT and CDR2 FQNNGV. The CDR3 loop spans 18 amino acids. V lost 1 base to trimming and J lost 6 bases, with 21 bases between them. The CDR3 here is CASSLGITPGPWAGELFF. The CDR3 DNA is TGTGCCAGCAGCTTAGGAATCACCCCGGGCCCATGGGCCGGGGAGCTGTTTTTT.

This clonotype was counted many times. V gene TRBV30 combines with J gene TRBJ1-2; tentative D call: TRBD1 (5 bases). The CDR3 is made up of 12 amino acids. The V end lost 0 bases, the J end lost 6 bases, and 8 bases lay between the germline ends. Looked up from germline, CDR1 is GTSNPN and CDR2 is SVGIG (reference sequence). CDR3 nucleotides: TGTGCCTGGAGTGTATTGGGGCATGGCTACACCTTC. Protein product: CAWSVLGHGYTF. The complete variable domain, with remaining parts taken from reference TRBV30 and TRBJ1-2, reads SQTIHQWPATLVQPVGSPLSLECTVEGTSNPNLYWYRQAAGRGLQLLFYSVGIGQISSEVPQNLSASRPQDRQFILSSKKLLLSDSGFYLCAWSVLGHGYTFGSGTRLTVV.

Ten or more counts support this clonotype. The chain carries TRBV3-1 and TRBJ1-2; D not resolved. CDR3 size: 12 residues. The germline V and J ends were trimmed by 0 bases and 8 bases, with 7 bases remaining between them. The germline V gene encodes CDR1 LGHDT and CDR2 YNNKEL (reference sequence). The CDR3 coding sequence is TGTGCCAGCAGCCAAGAAAGAACCGGCTACACCTTC. It specifies CASSQERTGYTF.

This clonotype was seen at least ten times. The rearrangement joins TRBV11-2 to TRBJ1-1; D unresolved. Trimming took off 0 bases at V and 0 bases at J, with 14 bases between the two ends. The CDR3 is made up of 17 amino acids. Germline V lookup: CDR1 SGHAT, CDR2 FQNNGV. The CDR3: CASSLDGRAAMNTEAFF. Here the CDR3 DNA reads TGTGCCAGCAGCTTAGACGGGAGGGCAGCCATGAACACTGAAGCTTTCTTT.